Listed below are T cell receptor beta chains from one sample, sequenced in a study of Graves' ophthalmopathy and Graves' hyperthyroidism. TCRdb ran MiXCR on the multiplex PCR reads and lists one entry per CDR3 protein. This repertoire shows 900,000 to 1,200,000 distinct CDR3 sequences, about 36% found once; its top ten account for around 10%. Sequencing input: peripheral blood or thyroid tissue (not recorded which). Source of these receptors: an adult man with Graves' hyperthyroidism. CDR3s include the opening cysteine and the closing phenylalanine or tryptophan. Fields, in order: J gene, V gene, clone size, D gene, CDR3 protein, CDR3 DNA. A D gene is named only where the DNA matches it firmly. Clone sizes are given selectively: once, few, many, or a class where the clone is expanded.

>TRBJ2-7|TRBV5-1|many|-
CASSRPTGSYEQYF
TGCGCCAGCAGCCGCCCGACAGGCTCCTACGAGCAGTACTTC
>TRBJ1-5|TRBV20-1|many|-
CSARSPGRLNQPQHF
TGCAGTGCTAGATCACCGGGACGGCTGAATCAGCCCCAGCATTTT
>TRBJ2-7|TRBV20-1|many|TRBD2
CSAERGSSYEQYF
TGCAGCGCCGAGCGCGGGAGCTCCTACGAGCAGTACTTC
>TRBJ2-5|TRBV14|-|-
CASSQYALGETQYF
TGTGCCAGCAGCCAATATGCTCTAGGAGAGACCCAGTACTTC
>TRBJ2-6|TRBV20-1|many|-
CSARDSGSPRGANVLTF
TGCAGTGCTAGAGATTCAGGTTCTCCCCGTGGGGCCAACGTCCTGACTTTC
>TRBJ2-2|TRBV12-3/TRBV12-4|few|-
CATRHGELFF
TGTGCCACCAGACACGGGGAGCTGTTTTTT
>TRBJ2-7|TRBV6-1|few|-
CASSEQQGVTSYEQYF
TGTGCCAGCAGTGAACAGCAGGGCGTAACCTCCTACGAGCAGTACTTC
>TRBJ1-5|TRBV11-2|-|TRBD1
CASSLLQGLGQPQHF
TGTGCCAGCAGTTTGCTACAGGGGCTTGGTCAGCCCCAGCATTTT
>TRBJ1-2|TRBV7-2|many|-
CASSLGRGFHGYTF
TGTGCCAGCAGCTTAGGTCGTGGGTTCCATGGCTACACCTTC
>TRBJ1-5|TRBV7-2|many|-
CASSLAGQGNQPQHF
TGTGCCAGCAGCTTAGCAGGCCAGGGGAATCAGCCCCAGCATTTT
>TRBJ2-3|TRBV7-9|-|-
CASSPLRGSTDTQYF
TGTGCCAGCAGTCCCTTGCGGGGCAGCACAGATACGCAGTATTTT
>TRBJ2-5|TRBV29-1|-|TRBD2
CSSQTSGGGETQYF
TGCAGCAGCCAGACTAGCGGGGGCGGGGAGACCCAGTACTTC
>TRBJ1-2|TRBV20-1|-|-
CSASQGYTF
TGCAGTGCTAGTCAGGGCTACACCTTC
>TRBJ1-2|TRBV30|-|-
CAWTPAYGYTF
TGTGCCTGGACACCAGCCTATGGCTACACCTTC
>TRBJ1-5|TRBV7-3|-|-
CASSQGVGRHQPQHF
TGTGCCAGCAGTCAGGGAGTGGGGCGGCATCAGCCCCAGCATTTT
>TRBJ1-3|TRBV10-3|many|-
CAISDGYAGNTIYF
TGTGCCATCAGCGACGGGTACGCTGGAAACACCATATATTTT
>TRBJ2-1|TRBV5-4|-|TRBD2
CASSPPGLDVNEQFF
TGTGCCAGCAGCCCGCCGGGACTAGACGTTAATGAGCAGTTCTTC
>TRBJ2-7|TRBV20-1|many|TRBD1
CSARGVWRTGSEQYF
TGCAGTGCTAGAGGGGTCTGGCGGACAGGGAGCGAGCAGTACTTC
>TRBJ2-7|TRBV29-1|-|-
CSVETPPGRSHEQYF
TGCAGCGTTGAGACCCCTCCGGGGCGCTCCCACGAGCAGTACTTC
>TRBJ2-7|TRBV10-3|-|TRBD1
CASNGGQGAPYEQCF
TGTGCCAGCAACGGAGGACAGGGGGCGCCGTACGAGCAGTGCTTC
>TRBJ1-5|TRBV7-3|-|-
CASSSRPTGNQPQHF
TGTGCCAGCAGCTCCCGACCGACTGGCAATCAGCCCCAGCATTTT
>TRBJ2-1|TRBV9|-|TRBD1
CASSPEGQGNEQFF
TGTGCCAGCAGCCCAGAGGGACAGGGAAATGAGCAGTTCTTC
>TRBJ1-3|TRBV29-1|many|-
CSVQSPGPAGNTIYF
TGCAGCGTCCAGTCGCCAGGGCCTGCTGGAAACACCATATATTTT
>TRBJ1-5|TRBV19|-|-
CASSIDLRYNQPQHF
TGTGCCAGTAGTATAGATCTCCGGTACAATCAGCCCCAGCATTTT
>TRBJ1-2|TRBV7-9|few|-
CASSLDGTPAPYGYTF
TGTGCCAGCAGCTTGGATGGGACGCCGGCTCCATATGGCTACACCTTC
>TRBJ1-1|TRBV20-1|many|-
CNPHGNFF
TGCAACCCTCATGGAAATTTCTTT
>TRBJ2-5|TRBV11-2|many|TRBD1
CASRPTGGIYQETQYF
TGTGCCAGCAGACCCACAGGGGGAATTTACCAAGAGACCCAGTACTTC